This passage covers 24 T cell receptor beta chains from one sample sequenced in a study of T cell clonotyping in hematopoietic cell transplantation. Sequencing was performed with immunoSEQ multiplex PCR; in TCRdb, only in-frame clones are kept and a portion is missing. The sample records some 40,000 clones, less than 95% being singletons. The material sequenced was peripheral blood mononuclear cells. These receptors all stem from a woman between 50 and 59 years old in good health. Some clones in this sample may be carry-over from other donors' samples.

V usage is TRBV2 and J usage is TRBJ2-1, with D tentatively TRBD1 or TRBD2 (6 bases each). There are 13 residues in the CDR3. The V gene lost 7 bases and the J gene lost 6 bases, with 13 bases spanning the gap. The germline CDR1 and CDR2 sequences are SNHLY and FYNNEI. Written as DNA, the CDR3 is TGTGCCAGCAAAGGGGGGCACGCCAATGAGCAGTTCTTC. This codes for CASKGGHANEQFF. The variable domain in full, with the rest retrieved from reference TRBV2 and TRBJ2-1, is EPEVTQTPSHQVTQMGQEVILRCVPISNHLYFYWYRQILGQKVEFLVSFYNNEISEKSEIFDDQFSVERPDGSNFTLKIRSTKLEDSAMYFCASKGGHANEQFFGPGTRLTVL.

The chain is built from TRBV29-1 and TRBJ1-2, with a weak D call TRBD1 (5 bases). The CDR3 extends over 11 amino acids. Germline CDR1 is SQVTM and CDR2 is ANQGSEA. V lost 7 bases to trimming and J lost 9 bases, with 15 bases between them. In nucleotides, the CDR3 is TGCAGCGCCCGCCGCAGGGAAAGCTACACCTTC. This codes for CSARRRESYTF.

This chain joins TRBV27 and TRBJ1-2; no definite D call. The CDR3 is made up of 15 amino acids. Looked up from germline, CDR1 is MNHEY and CDR2 is SMNVEV (reference sequence). The ends were cut back, 0 bases at V and 4 bases at J, with 12 bases in the middle. This CDR3 reads CASSLSSGDLYGYTF. The DNA for the CDR3 is TGTGCCAGCAGTTTATCATCGGGCGACCTCTATGGCTACACCTTC.

The rearrangement joins TRBV7-2 to TRBJ1-2; the D is unclear. Between the trimmed V and J ends, which lost 2 bases and 1 base, there was a span of 17 bases. The CDR3 loop spans 17 amino acids. The germline V gene has CDR1 SGHTA and CDR2 FQGNSA. The CDR3 is CASSLYSGSGFNYGYTF. DNA for the CDR3: TGTGCCAGCAGCTTATATTCGGGGTCGGGGTTTAACTATGGCTACACCTTC.

This clone has only one observation. This chain connects TRBV13 to TRBJ2-7; 8 bases fit TRBD1. There are 15 residues in the CDR3. Germline lookup yields CDR1 PRHDT and CDR2 FYEKMQ (reference sequence). Trimming cost V 6 bases and J 2 bases; bases outside gene matches: 9. DNA for the CDR3: TGTGCCAGCAGTTTCTACGAACAGGGGGCCTACGAGCAGTACTTC. It translates to CASSFYEQGAYEQYF. The full variable domain, rest sourced from reference TRBV13 and TRBJ2-7, is AAGVIQSPRHLIKEKRETATLKCYPIPRHDTVYWYQQGPGQDPQFLISFYEKMQSDKGSIPDRFSAQQFSDYHSELNMSSLELGDSALYFCASSFYEQGAYEQYFGPGTRLTVT.

J is TRBJ1-1 and V is TRBV4-3; TRBD1 might be the D (5 bases). Trimming took 0 bases from V and 6 from J, leaving 17 bases between them. There are 16 residues in the CDR3. Germline V CDR1 and CDR2: LGHNA, YSLEER. The CDR3 sequence: CASSQESSMGEAEAFF. For the CDR3, the DNA is TGCGCCAGCAGCCAAGAATCCTCAATGGGGGAGGCTGAAGCTTTCTTT.

The chain recombines TRBV4-1 with TRBJ2-5; TRBD1 aligns across 7 bases. Trimming took 4 bases from V and 1 from J; bases not matched to a gene: 6. CDR1 is MGHRA, CDR2 YSYEKL, per germline. The CDR3 has 15 amino acids. The CDR3 reads CASSPSNRGQETQYF. The CDR3 DNA is TGCGCCAGCAGCCCCTCTAACAGGGGCCAAGAGACCCAGTACTTC.

The CDR3 is CATNPIGASDEQYF. CDR3 DNA sequence: TGTGCCACCAACCCTATTGGTGCATCCGACGAGCAGTACTTC. The V call is TRBV7-9, the J call TRBJ2-7; D unclear. V was pared by 10 bases and J by 5 bases, with 21 bases between. Germline V gene data show CDR1 as SEHNR and CDR2 as FQNEAQ (reference sequence). The CDR3 extends over 14 amino acids.

The chain couples TRBV4-1 to TRBJ1-2; tentative D call: TRBD1 (6 bases). The V end was cut by 0 bases, the J end by 4 bases, with 21 bases between. CDR3 size: 18 residues. Germline V gene sequence: CDR1 MGHRA, CDR2 YSYEKL. The CDR3, as DNA: TGCGCCAGCAGCCAAGATCCTGAGCGGGGGCTGCGAGGCTATGGCTACACCTTC. Protein: CASSQDPERGLRGYGYTF.

This chain connects TRBV30 to TRBJ1-3, with 7 bases lining up with TRBD1. V trimming: 4 bases; J trimming: 4 bases; junction bases outside the gene matches: 7. The CDR3 is made up of 14 amino acids. The germline V gene has CDR1 GTSNPN and CDR2 SVGIG (reference sequence). The DNA of the CDR3 is TGTGCCTGGAATGAGGGGGCATGGGGAAACACCATATATTTT. Amino acids: CAWNEGAWGNTIYF.

The chain uses TRBV6-4 and TRBJ2-5; D possibly corresponds to TRBD1 (6 bases). Germline V gene lookup returns CDR1 MRHNA and CDR2 SNTAGT. V lost 6 bases to trimming and J lost 1 base, with 18 bases between them. The length of the CDR3 is 16 residues. CDR3 DNA sequence: TGTGCCAGCAGCCCCGTTGGGGGCGGAGGCCAAGAGACCCAGTACTTC. Amino acid sequence: CASSPVGGGGQETQYF.

The CDR3 region is CASSYSRTDTQYF. CDR3 DNA sequence: TGTGCCAGCAGTTATTCTCGCACAGATACGCAGTATTTT. The chain employs TRBV27 and TRBJ2-3; no clear D gene. The ends were cut back, 4 bases at V and 1 base at J, with 6 bases in the middle. CDR1 is MNHEY, CDR2 SMNVEV, per germline (reference sequence). This CDR3 has 13 residues.

This clone appeared once. The V and J genes are TRBV5-1 and TRBJ2-3; D unresolved. The ends were cut back, 0 bases at V and 3 bases at J, with 8 bases in the middle. This CDR3 spans 14 amino acids. Germline V gives CDR1 SGHRS, CDR2 YFSETQ. The CDR3 reads CASSLESGTDTQYF. The CDR3 DNA reads as TGCGCCAGCAGCTTGGAGTCTGGTACAGATACGCAGTATTTT.

This clone was seen once. The rearrangement links TRBV27 to TRBJ1-2, with no clear D. Trimming shortened V by 6 bases and J by 7 bases, and 18 bases separated the two germline ends. The CDR3 covers 14 residues. The germline V gene encodes CDR1 MNHEY and CDR2 SMNVEV (reference sequence). The CDR3 loop reads CASRKPGSDFGYTF. The CDR3 nucleotides are TGTGCCAGCAGAAAGCCGGGCTCCGACTTTGGCTACACCTTC.

This chain links TRBV5-1 with TRBJ2-1; TRBD2 matches at 10 bases. The CDR3 is 15 amino acids. V gave up 1 base and J gave up 6 bases; unmatched junction bases: 4. In germline, CDR1 is SGHRS, CDR2 YFSETQ. The CDR3 reads CASSLQAGGLNEQFF. The DNA of the CDR3 is TGCGCCAGCAGCTTGCAAGCGGGGGGGCTCAATGAGCAGTTCTTC.

The chain uses TRBV6-1 and TRBJ2-5; D is uncertain. V lost 6 bases and J lost 1, with 15 bases in between. The CDR3 extends over 15 amino acids. Per the germline V gene, CDR1 is MNHNS and CDR2 is SASEGT. As DNA, the CDR3 is TGTGCCAGCAGCCTTTTTGCCGGGCCCCAAGAGACCCAGTACTTC. Residues: CASSLFAGPQETQYF.

V and J are TRBV4-2 and TRBJ1-1; a possible D gene is TRBD1 (5 bases). V shed 10 bases and J shed 2 bases, with 20 bases lying between them. The CDR3 is 15 residues long. Per the germline V gene, CDR1 is LGHNA and CDR2 is YNFKEQ. The CDR3: CATKPGGGANTEAFF. The DNA of the CDR3 is TGTGCCACTAAGCCGGGAGGAGGGGCTAACACTGAAGCTTTCTTT.

The rearrangement uses TRBV5-1 and TRBJ2-1, with a possible D match to TRBD1 (7 bases). Germline V gene sequence: CDR1 SGHRS, CDR2 YFSETQ. Deletions cut 6 bases from V and 7 bases from J, with 17 bases between. The CDR3 has 14 amino acids. The CDR3 DNA sequence: TGCGCCAGCAAGGAGGGGGCCCTTCGGAATGAGCAGTTCTTC. Translated: CASKEGALRNEQFF.

The chain links TRBV27 to TRBJ2-7, with 13 bases that match TRBD2. V shed 8 bases and J 3 bases; nucleotides not matched to a gene: 4. The CDR3 has 14 amino acids. The V gene's germline CDR1 is MNHEY and CDR2 SMNVEV (reference sequence). Written as DNA, the CDR3 is TGTGCCAGCGCGACTAGCGGGGGGTACTACGAGCAGTACTTC. Amino acids: CASATSGGYYEQYF.

This rearrangement joins TRBV7-2 to TRBJ2-3; TRBD1 agrees at 10 bases. Per germline, CDR1 SGHTA and CDR2 FQGNSA. The J segment lost 4 bases and the V segment lost 6 bases, leaving 4 bases of the junction unmatched. This CDR3 spans 14 amino acids. The CDR3 coding sequence is TGTGCCAGCAGTACGACAGGGGGCGCAGATACGCAGTATTTT. Amino acid sequence: CASSTTGGADTQYF.

The chain links TRBV27 to TRBJ1-1, with 11 nucleotides matching TRBD1. This CDR3 has 16 residues. The V gene end was trimmed by 3 bases and the J gene end by 4 bases; junction bases not matched to a gene: 7. The V gene's germline CDR1 is MNHEY and CDR2 SMNVEV (reference sequence). CDR3 residues: CASSLDRGRRGTEAFF. CDR3 DNA: TGTGCCAGCAGTTTGGACAGGGGGCGCCGGGGCACTGAAGCTTTCTTT.

V and J are TRBV5-1 and TRBJ2-2, with 7 positions matching TRBD1. The CDR3 has 15 amino acids. Per the germline V gene, CDR1 is SGHRS and CDR2 is YFSETQ. Unmatched junction bases numbered 10, after V lost 6 bases and J lost 5 bases. In DNA form, the CDR3 reads TGCGCCAGCACCACAGGGGCGCGGTATACCGGGGAGCTGTTTTTT. It translates to CASTTGARYTGELFF.

The V gene is TRBV28, the J gene TRBJ2-7; tentative D call: TRBD2 (6 bases). The CDR3 totals 14 residues. Looked up from germline, CDR1 is MDHEN and CDR2 is SYDVKM. Trimming took 7 bases from V and 4 from J, leaving 17 bases between them. The CDR3 nucleotides are TGTGCCAGCACCGGCGACGCGGGGTATTACGAGCAGTACTTC. The encoded protein is CASTGDAGYYEQYF.

The chain recombines TRBV19 with TRBJ1-1; D gene ambiguous. CDR1 and CDR2 from the germline V gene are LNHDA and SQIVND (reference sequence). This CDR3 has 10 residues. Between the trimmed V and J ends, which lost 10 bases and 7 bases, there was a span of 10 bases. DNA for the CDR3: TGTGCCACGGGGTTCAATGAAGCTTTCTTT. Translating gives CATGFNEAFF. Full variable domain (outside the CDR3, taken from reference TRBV19 and TRBJ1-1): DGGITQSPKYLFRKEGQNVTLSCEQNLNHDAMYWYRQDPGQGLRLIYYSQIVNDFQKGDIAEGYSVSREKKESFPLTVTSAQKNPTAFYLCATGFNEAFFGQGTRLTVV.